This T cell receptor beta chain was obtained from a study of beta chain features in type 1 diabetes. Study results and limitations: Among type 1 diabetes patients, VDJ junctions had fewer insertions and more deletions.

Only a few counts were recorded for this clone. Its target is not known. cDNA synthesis used the whole RNA isolate, giving expressed TCRB sequences. The method was immunoSEQ multiplex PCR; TCRdb's version includes in-frame clones alone and lacks a portion of them. Here the sample spans tens of thousands of clones, roughly 30% being singletons. The CDR3 covers 15 residues. J was trimmed by 9 bases and V by 4 bases; bases with no gene match: 10. The germline CDR1 and CDR2 sequences are SNHLY and FYNNEI. This TCR was recovered from a woman younger than 30 in good health. The sample comprised stem cell memory CD4+ T cells from blood. J is TRBJ2-1 and V is TRBV2, with 9 nucleotides matching TRBD2. CDR3 region: CASSVSAGGGGEQFF. The CDR3 DNA is TGTGCCAGCAGTGTGTCAGCGGGAGGAGGTGGTGAGCAGTTCTTC.